The TCR beta chain under discussion was sequenced for a study of T cells in Graves' hyperthyroidism and ophthalmopathy. This clonotype was observed many times. The study left out patients who had uncontrolled infection, other autoimmune disease, pregnancy or lactation. Regions amplified from RNA transcripts were the TCR beta CDR3 regions. First-round RT-PCR targeting the TCR CDR3 was performed with the HTBI primer set. In TCRdb, the multiplex PCR reads were re-called with MiXCR into one record per CDR3 protein. The sample shows 560,000 or so distinct CDR3 sequences, approximately 20% of them seen only once. The germline V gene encodes CDR1 SNHLY and CDR2 FYNNEI. The CDR3 is made up of 16 amino acids. Trimming left V 6 bases short and J 1 base short, with 18 bases between.

Sample: blood. This TCR was recovered from a man aged 40-49 years with Graves' ophthalmopathy. This chain joins TRBV2 and TRBJ1-1; unclear D gene. CDR3 DNA sequence: TGTGCCAGCAGCGACCCCCCGATTCTCTGGAACACTGAAGCTTTCTTT. As protein: CASSDPPILWNTEAFF.